These T cell receptor beta chains were read from a single sample in a study of blood T cell repertoires in COVID-19. Using immunoSEQ multiplex PCR, the repertoire was profiled, and TCRdb retains in-frame clones only, with some absent. The table has about 120,000 clones, approximately 82% seen once. Sample: peripheral blood. All receptors derive from an elderly man with active or convalescent COVID-19. CDR3s include the opening cysteine and the closing phenylalanine or tryptophan. Fields, in order: clone size, J gene, V gene, D gene, CDR3 protein, CDR3 DNA. D genes are given only for firm matches. Part of the rows lack a size; the others show once, few, many or a class for expanded clones.

>-|TRBJ2-7|TRBV5-6|-
CASLPGGLGGYNEQYF
TGTGCCAGCCTCCCTGGGGGGCTCGGGGGGTATAACGAGCAGTACTTC
>-|TRBJ2-6|TRBV9|-
CASSASSGANVLTF
TGTGCCAGCAGCGCCTCTTCTGGGGCCAACGTCCTGACTTTC
>once|TRBJ2-1|TRBV5-1|TRBD2
CASSPAIAGGGYNEQFF
TGCGCCAGCAGCCCGGCGATAGCGGGGGGGGGATACAATGAGCAGTTCTTC
>-|TRBJ1-2|TRBV2|-
CASSRQLLNGYTF
TGTGCCAGCAGTCGACAGCTTTTAAATGGCTACACCTTC
>-|TRBJ1-6|TRBV6-5|-
CASSYSSGTGDSPLHF
TGTGCCAGCAGTTACTCGAGCGGCACGGGGGATTCACCCCTCCACTTT
>-|TRBJ1-2|TRBV5-6|-
CASSLLSGGDGYTF
TGTGCCAGCAGCTTGCTGTCCGGAGGGGATGGCTACACCTTC
>-|TRBJ1-6|TRBV5-5|TRBD1
CASSHETGDNSPLHF
TGTGCCAGCAGCCACGAGACAGGGGATAATTCACCCCTCCACTTT
>-|TRBJ1-6|TRBV4-1|-
CASSQVFRNSPLHF
TGCGCCAGCAGCCAAGTGTTCCGGAATTCACCCCTCCACTTT
>-|TRBJ2-6|TRBV5-1|-
CASSLGGTDSSGANVLTF
TGCGCCAGCAGCCTGGGGGGGACAGATAGCTCTGGGGCCAACGTCCTGACTTTC
>-|TRBJ1-6|TRBV18|-
CASSLAFPEDLDAPPLHF
TGTGCCAGCTCACTAGCATTCCCGGAGGACCTTGACGCTCCACCCCTCCACTTT
>-|TRBJ1-3|TRBV15|-
CATSRDSTGRDTIYF
TGTGCCACCAGCAGAGATAGTACAGGGCGAGACACCATATATTTT
>-|TRBJ1-5|TRBV11-3|-
CASSSRPSRDNSNQPQHF
TGTGCCAGCAGCTCGAGGCCTTCCCGGGACAATAGCAATCAGCCCCAGCATTTT
>-|TRBJ2-7|TRBV2|TRBD2
CARGTSGGPEQYF
TGTGCCAGAGGGACTAGCGGGGGACCCGAGCAGTACTTC
>-|TRBJ1-3|TRBV2|TRBD1
CASSPGTGRHSGNTIYF
TGTGCCAGCAGTCCAGGGACAGGCCGTCACTCTGGAAACACCATATATTTT
>-|TRBJ2-1|TRBV11-2|TRBD2
CASRQEGFLAGVRYEQFF
TGTGCCAGCAGACAGGAAGGCTTTCTAGCGGGGGTTCGCTATGAGCAGTTCTTC
>-|TRBJ2-3|TRBV6-5|TRBD2
CASSPSGGPDTQYF
TGTGCCAGCAGTCCGAGCGGGGGGCCAGATACGCAGTATTTT
>-|TRBJ1-1|TRBV29-1|-
CSVEGQRSEAFF
TGCAGCGTTGAAGGACAGCGATCTGAAGCTTTCTTT
>-|TRBJ2-3|TRBV24-1|TRBD1
CATSLPLDRTTDTQYF
TGTGCCACCAGTTTGCCCCTGGACAGGACCACAGATACGCAGTATTTT
>few|TRBJ1-1|TRBV4-1|TRBD1
CASSHLGQGSSEAFF
TGCGCCAGCAGCCACCTGGGACAGGGGAGTAGTGAAGCTTTCTTT
>-|TRBJ2-7|TRBV7-2|TRBD1
CASSLGQGAGYEQYF
TGTGCCAGCAGCTTAGGACAGGGGGCAGGCTACGAGCAGTACTTC
>-|TRBJ1-5|TRBV19|TRBD1
CASSTVQGPQPQHF
TGTGCCAGTAGTACCGTACAGGGGCCTCAGCCCCAGCATTTT
>-|TRBJ1-5|TRBV4-3|-
CASSQDRGSSHSNQPQHF
TGCGCCAGCAGCCAAGATAGGGGAAGCTCGCATAGCAATCAGCCCCAGCATTTT
>-|TRBJ1-1|TRBV7-9|TRBD1
CASSLGTGRNNEAFF
TGTGCCAGCAGCTTAGGGACAGGGCGCAATAATGAAGCTTTCTTT
>-|TRBJ1-1|TRBV18|-
CASSPPAGARVEAFF
TGTGCCAGCTCACCACCCGCAGGCGCCAGGGTCGAAGCTTTCTTT
>-|TRBJ1-3|TRBV6-6|-
CASSVMGNTIYF
TGTGCCAGCAGCGTTATGGGAAACACCATATATTTT
>-|TRBJ1-3|TRBV6-2/TRBV6-3|-
CASSEPSARNTIYF
TGTGCCAGCAGTGAGCCTAGCGCGAGAAACACCATATATTTT
>-|TRBJ1-2|TRBV30|-
CAWMGGAGYTF
TGTGCCTGGATGGGAGGGGCCGGCTACACCTTC
>once|TRBJ2-5|TRBV27|TRBD2
CASSLNGAGATQETQYF
TGTGCCAGCAGTCTAAATGGAGCGGGGGCCACCCAAGAGACCCAGTACTTC
>-|TRBJ2-7|TRBV6-1|TRBD1
CASSEAGTGYEQYF
TGTGCCAGCAGTGAAGCGGGGACAGGGTACGAGCAGTACTTC
>-|TRBJ1-6|TRBV18|-
CASSPWSINNSPLHF
TGTGCCAGCTCACCATGGAGTATCAATAATTCACCCCTCCACTTT
>-|TRBJ1-6|TRBV11-2|-
CASSFESSYNSPLHF
TGTGCCAGCAGCTTCGAGAGCTCCTATAATTCACCCCTCCACTTT
>-|TRBJ2-7|TRBV5-1|-
CASSLVGGQFYEQYF
TGCGCCAGCAGCTTGGTTGGAGGGCAATTCTACGAGCAGTACTTC
>-|TRBJ1-1|TRBV11-2|-
CASSPWANTEAFF
TGTGCCAGCAGCCCCTGGGCTAACACTGAAGCTTTCTTT
>-|TRBJ2-7|TRBV9|TRBD1
CASSPRQGRENEQYF
TGTGCCAGCAGCCCCCGACAGGGGAGAGAGAACGAGCAGTACTTC
>-|TRBJ1-1|TRBV3-1/TRBV3-2|-
CASSPTPRPGGTEAFF
TGTGCCAGCAGCCCAACCCCCCGCCCGGGAGGCACTGAAGCTTTCTTT
>once|TRBJ2-1|TRBV3-1/TRBV3-2|TRBD1
CASSQKSYDRVENEQFF
TGTGCCAGCAGCCAGAAATCCTATGACAGGGTTGAGAATGAGCAGTTCTTC
>-|TRBJ1-4|TRBV7-3|TRBD1
CASSLPDRGSWEKLFF
TGTGCCAGCAGCCTCCCGGACAGGGGTTCGTGGGAAAAACTGTTTTTT
>-|TRBJ1-2|TRBV18|TRBD1
CASSVTGGDYGYTF
TGTGCCAGCTCAGTGACAGGGGGCGACTATGGCTACACCTTC
>-|TRBJ1-3|TRBV28|-
CASSRTALYRNTIYF
TGTGCCAGCAGTCGGACAGCCCTCTATAGAAACACCATATATTTT
>-|TRBJ2-2|TRBV7-2|TRBD2
CASSLAPAGGNTGELFF
TGTGCCAGCAGCTTGGCGCCGGCGGGAGGGAACACCGGGGAGCTGTTTTTT
>-|TRBJ2-2|TRBV10-2|-
CASSDRGTGELFF
TGCGCCAGCAGTGACAGGGGAACCGGGGAGCTGTTTTTT
>-|TRBJ2-5|TRBV18|TRBD2
CASSPWTSGGAMETQYF
TGTGCCAGCTCACCTTGGACTAGCGGGGGGGCCATGGAGACCCAGTACTTC
>few|TRBJ1-2|TRBV4-1|-
CASSQDRGGTYGYTF
TGCGCCAGCAGCCAAGACCGCGGAGGAACCTATGGCTACACCTTC
>many|TRBJ2-3|TRBV28|-
CASSLGQLTDTQYF
TGTGCCAGCAGCCTCGGACAGCTCACAGATACGCAGTATTTT
>-|TRBJ1-3|TRBV18|-
CASSLPTASSGNTIYF
TGTGCCAGCTCGCTACCGACAGCGAGCTCTGGAAACACCATATATTTT